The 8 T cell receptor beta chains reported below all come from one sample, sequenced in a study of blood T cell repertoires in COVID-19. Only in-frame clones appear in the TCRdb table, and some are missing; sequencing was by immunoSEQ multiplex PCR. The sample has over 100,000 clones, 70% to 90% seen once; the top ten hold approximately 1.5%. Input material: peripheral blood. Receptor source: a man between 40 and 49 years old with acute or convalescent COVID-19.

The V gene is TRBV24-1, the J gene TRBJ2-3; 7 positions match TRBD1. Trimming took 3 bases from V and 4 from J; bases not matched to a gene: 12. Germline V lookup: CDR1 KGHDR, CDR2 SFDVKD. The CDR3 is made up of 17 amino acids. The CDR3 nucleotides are TGTGCCACCAGTGATGTACAGGGGCGTCGGCCACCAGATACGCAGTATTTT. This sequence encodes CATSDVQGRRPPDTQYF.

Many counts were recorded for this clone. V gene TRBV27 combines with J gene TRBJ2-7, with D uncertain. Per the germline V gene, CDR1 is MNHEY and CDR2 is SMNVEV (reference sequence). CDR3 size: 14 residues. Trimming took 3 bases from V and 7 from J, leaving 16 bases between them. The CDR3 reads CASSLGAPIEEQYF. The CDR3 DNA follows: TGTGCCAGCAGTTTGGGCGCCCCCATTGAAGAGCAGTACTTC.

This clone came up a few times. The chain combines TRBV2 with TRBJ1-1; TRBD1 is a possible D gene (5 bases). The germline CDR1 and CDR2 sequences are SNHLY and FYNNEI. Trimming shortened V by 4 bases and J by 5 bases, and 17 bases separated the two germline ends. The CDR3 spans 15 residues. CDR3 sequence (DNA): TGTGCCAGCAGTGGAATCGTCCGCGGGGGGACTGAAGCTTTCTTT. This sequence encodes CASSGIVRGGTEAFF.

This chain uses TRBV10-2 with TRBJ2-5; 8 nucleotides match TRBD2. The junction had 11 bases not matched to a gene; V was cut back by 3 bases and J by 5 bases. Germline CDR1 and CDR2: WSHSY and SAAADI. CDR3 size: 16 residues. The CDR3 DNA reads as TGCGCCAGCAGTGATCGGTTCTCGGGAGGGGTTGAGACCCAGTACTTC. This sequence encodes CASSDRFSGGVETQYF.

CDR3 nucleotide sequence: TGTGCCAGCAAGGGACAGCAAGAGACCCAGTACTTC. It translates to CASKGQQETQYF. The V and J genes are TRBV6-6 and TRBJ2-5; 7 positions agree with TRBD1. The CDR3 has 12 amino acids. Per germline, CDR1 MNHNY and CDR2 SVGAGI (reference sequence). With 7 bases clipped from V and 2 bases from J, the junction kept 1 base outside the gene matches.

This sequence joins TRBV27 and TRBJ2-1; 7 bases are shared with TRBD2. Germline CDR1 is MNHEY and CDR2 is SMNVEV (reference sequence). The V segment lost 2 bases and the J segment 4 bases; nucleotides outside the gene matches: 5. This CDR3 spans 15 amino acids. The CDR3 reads CASSLISGSYNEQFF. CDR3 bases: TGTGCCAGCAGTTTAATTAGCGGGTCATACAATGAGCAGTTCTTC.

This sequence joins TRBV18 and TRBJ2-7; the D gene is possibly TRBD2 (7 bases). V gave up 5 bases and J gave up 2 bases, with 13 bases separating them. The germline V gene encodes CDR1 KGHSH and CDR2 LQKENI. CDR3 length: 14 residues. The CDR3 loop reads CASSGGGATYEQYF. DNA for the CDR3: TGTGCCAGCTCAGGTGGGGGGGCGACCTACGAGCAGTACTTC.

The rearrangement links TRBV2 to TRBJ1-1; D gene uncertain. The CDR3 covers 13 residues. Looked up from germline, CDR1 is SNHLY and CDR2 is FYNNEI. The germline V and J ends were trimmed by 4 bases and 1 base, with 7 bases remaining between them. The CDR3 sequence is CASSAKPNTEAFF. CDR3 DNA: TGTGCCAGCAGTGCCAAGCCGAACACTGAAGCTTTCTTT.